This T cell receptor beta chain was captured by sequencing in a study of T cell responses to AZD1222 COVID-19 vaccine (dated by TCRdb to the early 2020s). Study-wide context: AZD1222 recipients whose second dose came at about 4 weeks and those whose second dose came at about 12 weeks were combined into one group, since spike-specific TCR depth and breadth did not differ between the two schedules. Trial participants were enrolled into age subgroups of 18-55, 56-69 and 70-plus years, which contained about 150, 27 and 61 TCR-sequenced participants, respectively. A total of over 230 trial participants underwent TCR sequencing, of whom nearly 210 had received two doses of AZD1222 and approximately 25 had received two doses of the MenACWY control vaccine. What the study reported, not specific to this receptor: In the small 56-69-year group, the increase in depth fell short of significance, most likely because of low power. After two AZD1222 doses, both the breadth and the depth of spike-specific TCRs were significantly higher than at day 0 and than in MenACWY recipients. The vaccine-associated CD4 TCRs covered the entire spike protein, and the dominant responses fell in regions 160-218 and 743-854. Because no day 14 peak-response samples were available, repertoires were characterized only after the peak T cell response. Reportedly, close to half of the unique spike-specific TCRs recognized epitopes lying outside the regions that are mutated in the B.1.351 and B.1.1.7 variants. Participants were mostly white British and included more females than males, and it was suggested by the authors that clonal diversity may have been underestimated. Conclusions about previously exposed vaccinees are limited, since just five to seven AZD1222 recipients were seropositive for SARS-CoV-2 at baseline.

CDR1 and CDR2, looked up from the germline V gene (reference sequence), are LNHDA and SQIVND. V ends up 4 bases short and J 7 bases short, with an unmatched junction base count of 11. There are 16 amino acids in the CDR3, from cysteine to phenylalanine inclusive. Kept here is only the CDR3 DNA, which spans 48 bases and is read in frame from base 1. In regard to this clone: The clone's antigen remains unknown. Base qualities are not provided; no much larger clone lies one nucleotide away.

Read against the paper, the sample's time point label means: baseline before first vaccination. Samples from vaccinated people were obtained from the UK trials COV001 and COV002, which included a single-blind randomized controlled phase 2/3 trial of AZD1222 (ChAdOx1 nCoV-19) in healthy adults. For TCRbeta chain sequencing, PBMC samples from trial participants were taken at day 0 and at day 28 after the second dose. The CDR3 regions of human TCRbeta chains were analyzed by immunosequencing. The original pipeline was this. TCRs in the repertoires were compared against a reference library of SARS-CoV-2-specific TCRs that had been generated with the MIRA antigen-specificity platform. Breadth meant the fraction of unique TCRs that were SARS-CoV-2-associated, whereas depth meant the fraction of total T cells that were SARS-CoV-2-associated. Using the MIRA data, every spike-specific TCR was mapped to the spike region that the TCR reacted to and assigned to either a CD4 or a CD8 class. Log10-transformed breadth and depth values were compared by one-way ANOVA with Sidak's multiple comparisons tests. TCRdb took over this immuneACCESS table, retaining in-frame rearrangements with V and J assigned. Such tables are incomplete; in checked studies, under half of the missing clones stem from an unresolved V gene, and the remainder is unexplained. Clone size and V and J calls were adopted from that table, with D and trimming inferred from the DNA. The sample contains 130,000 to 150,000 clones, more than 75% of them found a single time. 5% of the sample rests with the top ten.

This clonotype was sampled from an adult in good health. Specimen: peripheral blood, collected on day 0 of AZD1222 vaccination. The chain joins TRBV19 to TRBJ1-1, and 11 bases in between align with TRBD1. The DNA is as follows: TGTGCCAGTAGTACCTACCCGGGACAGGGGGGAGTTGAAGCTTTCTTT. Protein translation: CASSTYPGQGGVEAFF. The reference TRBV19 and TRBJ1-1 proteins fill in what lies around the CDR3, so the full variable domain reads DGGITQSPKYLFRKEGQNVTLSCEQNLNHDAMYWYRQDPGQGLRLIYYSQIVNDFQKGDIAEGYSVSREKKESFPLTVTSAQKNPTAFYLCASSTYPGQGGVEAFFGQGTRLTVV.